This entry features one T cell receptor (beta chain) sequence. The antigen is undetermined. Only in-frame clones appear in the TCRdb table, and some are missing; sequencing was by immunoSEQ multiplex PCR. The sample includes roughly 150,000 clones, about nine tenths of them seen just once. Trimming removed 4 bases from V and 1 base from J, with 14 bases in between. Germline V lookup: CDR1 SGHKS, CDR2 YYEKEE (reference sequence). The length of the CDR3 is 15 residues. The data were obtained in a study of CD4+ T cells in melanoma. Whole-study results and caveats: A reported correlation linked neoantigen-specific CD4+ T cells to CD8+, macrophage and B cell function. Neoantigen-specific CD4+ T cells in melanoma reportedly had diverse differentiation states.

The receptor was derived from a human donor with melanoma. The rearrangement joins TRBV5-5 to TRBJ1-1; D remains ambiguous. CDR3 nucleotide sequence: TGTGCCAGCAGCCGTTTCGAGACCCAGAACACTGAAGCTTTCTTT. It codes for CASSRFETQNTEAFF.